The following is a TCR beta chain sequence with its context. What it binds is not known. This sample is part of a study of T cell repertoires in ileal Crohn's disease. Overall study: Patients had a median approximately 7.2-year disease duration, and about 40% were active smokers. All patients had surgery for stricturing (about 60%) or penetrating (39%) disease. Study-level points and caveats: Every patient over 26.8% clonality showed endoscopic recurrence. Clonal expansions were more frequent in active smokers than non-smokers at surgery.

Germline V gives CDR1 LNHDA, CDR2 SQIVND (reference sequence). The CDR3 has 16 residues. The V segment lost 4 bases and the J segment 6 bases; nucleotides outside the gene matches: 11. Measured with immunoSEQ multiplex PCR; TCRdb has only the in-frame clones, and not every one. The sample records almost 6,000 clones, about 96% being singletons. The sample taken for sequencing was ileal tissue. The gene calls are TRBV19 and TRBJ1-2; 10 bases agree with TRBD1. The source of this sequence is an adult with Crohn's disease. The CDR3 DNA reads as TGTGCCAGTAGTACCAGTAATCTGGGACAGGGGAATGGCTACACCTTC. Protein: CASSTSNLGQGNGYTF.